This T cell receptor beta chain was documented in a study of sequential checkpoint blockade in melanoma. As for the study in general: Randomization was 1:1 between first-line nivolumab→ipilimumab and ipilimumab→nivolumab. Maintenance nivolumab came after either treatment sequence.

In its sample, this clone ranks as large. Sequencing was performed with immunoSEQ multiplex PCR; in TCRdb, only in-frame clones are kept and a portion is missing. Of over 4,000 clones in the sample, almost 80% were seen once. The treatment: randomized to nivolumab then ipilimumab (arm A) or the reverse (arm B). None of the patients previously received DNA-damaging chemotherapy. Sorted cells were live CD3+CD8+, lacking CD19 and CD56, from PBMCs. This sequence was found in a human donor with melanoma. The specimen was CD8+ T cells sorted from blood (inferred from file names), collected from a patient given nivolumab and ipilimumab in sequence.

CDR3 sequence (DNA): TGTGCCACCAGCAGTGTACAGGGGGGACATCAGCCCCAGCATTTT. As protein: CATSSVQGGHQPQHF. The chain has TRBV15 and TRBJ1-5; 8 bases fit TRBD1. The CDR3 consists of 15 residues. V lost 3 bases to trimming and J lost 5 bases; unmatched junction nucleotides: 6. CDR1 LNHNV and CDR2 YYDKDF come from the germline V gene (reference sequence).